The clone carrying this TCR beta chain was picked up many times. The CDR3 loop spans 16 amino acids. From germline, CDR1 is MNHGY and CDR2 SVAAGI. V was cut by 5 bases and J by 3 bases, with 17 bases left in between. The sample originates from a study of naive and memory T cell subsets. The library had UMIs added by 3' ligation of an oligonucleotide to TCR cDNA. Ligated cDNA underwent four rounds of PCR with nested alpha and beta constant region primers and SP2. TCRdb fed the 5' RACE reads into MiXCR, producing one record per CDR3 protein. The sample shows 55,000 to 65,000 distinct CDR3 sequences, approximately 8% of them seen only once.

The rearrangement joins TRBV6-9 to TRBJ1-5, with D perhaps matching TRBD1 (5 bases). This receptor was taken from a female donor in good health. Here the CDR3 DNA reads TGTGCCAGCAGTATAAAGAACAGGTTGAACAATCAGCCCCAGCATTTT. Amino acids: CASSIKNRLNNQPQHF.